This T cell receptor (beta chain) was recorded in a study of blood T cell repertoires in COVID-19. Study at large: Donors in the United States, Italy and Spain gave samples during acute or convalescent COVID-19. PBMCs, B-cell-depleted T cells, or T cells were the source of the cDNA or gDNA that made up the material.

Sequencing was performed with immunoSEQ multiplex PCR; in TCRdb, only in-frame clones are kept and a portion is missing. The sample lists under 150,000 clones; 80% to 85% were seen once. This clone was detected a few times. This CDR3 has 15 amino acids. Trimming at V came to 0 bases and at J to 2 bases, leaving 3 bases not matched to a gene. Germline values: CDR1 MDHEN, CDR2 SYDVKM. The TCR sequence derives from a woman aged 60-75 years with active or convalescent COVID-19. The sequenced sample consisted of peripheral blood. The V gene is TRBV28, the J gene TRBJ2-7, with 8 bases identical to TRBD1. CDR3 protein: CASSLWGTGTYEQYF. The CDR3 region has the DNA TGTGCCAGCAGTTTATGGGGGACAGGCACCTACGAGCAGTACTTC.